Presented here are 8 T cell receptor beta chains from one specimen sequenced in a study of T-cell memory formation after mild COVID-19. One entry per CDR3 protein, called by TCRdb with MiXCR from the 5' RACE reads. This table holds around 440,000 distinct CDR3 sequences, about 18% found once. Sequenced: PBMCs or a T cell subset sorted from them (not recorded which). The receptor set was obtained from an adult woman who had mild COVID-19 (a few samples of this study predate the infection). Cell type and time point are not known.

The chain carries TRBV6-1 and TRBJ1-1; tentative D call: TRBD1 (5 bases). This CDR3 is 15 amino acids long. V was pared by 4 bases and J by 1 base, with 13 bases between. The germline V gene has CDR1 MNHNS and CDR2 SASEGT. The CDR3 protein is CASSGGIGRNTEAFF. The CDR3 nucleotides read TGTGCCAGCAGTGGGGGCATTGGCCGGAACACTGAAGCTTTCTTT.

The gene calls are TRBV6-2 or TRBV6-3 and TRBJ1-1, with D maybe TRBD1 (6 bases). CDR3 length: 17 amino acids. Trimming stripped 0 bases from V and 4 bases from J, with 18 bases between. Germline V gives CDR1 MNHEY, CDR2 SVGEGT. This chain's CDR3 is CASSYSPSGTRSTEAFF. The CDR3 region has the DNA TGTGCCAGCAGTTACTCCCCCTCCGGGACAAGGAGCACTGAAGCTTTCTTT.

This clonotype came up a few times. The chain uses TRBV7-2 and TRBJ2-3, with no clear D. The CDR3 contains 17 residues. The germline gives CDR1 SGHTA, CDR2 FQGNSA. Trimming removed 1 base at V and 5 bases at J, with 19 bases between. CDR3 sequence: CASSLEVISFNGDTQYF. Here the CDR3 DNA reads TGTGCCAGCAGCTTAGAAGTTATCAGTTTTAACGGAGATACGCAGTATTTT.

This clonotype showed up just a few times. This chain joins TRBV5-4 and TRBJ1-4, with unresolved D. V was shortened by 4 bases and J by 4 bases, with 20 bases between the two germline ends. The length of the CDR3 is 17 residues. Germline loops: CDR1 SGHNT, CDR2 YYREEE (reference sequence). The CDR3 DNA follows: TGTGCCAGCAGCAAGAAATTGGACGGGCGGAATAATGAAAAACTGTTTTTT. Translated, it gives CASSKKLDGRNNEKLFF.

The DNA for the CDR3 is TGCGCCAGCAATATCGACGGGACTCAGGAAGAGACCCAGTACTTC. It specifies CASNIDGTQEETQYF. The chain links TRBV5-1 to TRBJ2-5; D might be TRBD2 (6 bases). Germline V gene data show CDR1 as SGHRS and CDR2 as YFSETQ. Trimming took off 6 bases at V and 3 bases at J, with 18 bases between the two ends. The CDR3 has 15 residues. Looking up the rest from reference TRBV5-1 and TRBJ2-5 gives the full variable domain: KAGVTQTPRYLIKTRGQQVTLSCSPISGHRSVSWYQQTPGQGLQFLFEYFSETQRNKGNFPGRFSGRQFSNSRSEMNVSTLELGDSALYLCASNIDGTQEETQYFGPGTRLLVL.

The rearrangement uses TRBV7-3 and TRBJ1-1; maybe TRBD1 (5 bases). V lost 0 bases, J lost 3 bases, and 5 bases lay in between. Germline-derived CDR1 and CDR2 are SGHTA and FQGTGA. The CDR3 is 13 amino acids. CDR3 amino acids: CASSLTRDTEAFF. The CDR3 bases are TGTGCCAGCAGCTTAACCAGGGACACTGAAGCTTTCTTT.

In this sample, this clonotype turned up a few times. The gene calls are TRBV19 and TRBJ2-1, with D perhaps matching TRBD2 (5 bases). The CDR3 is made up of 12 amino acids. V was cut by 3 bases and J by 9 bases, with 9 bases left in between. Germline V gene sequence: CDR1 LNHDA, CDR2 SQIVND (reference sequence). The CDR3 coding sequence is TGTGCCAGTAGTATCCGGCTAGCTGAGCAGTTCTTC. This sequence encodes CASSIRLAEQFF.

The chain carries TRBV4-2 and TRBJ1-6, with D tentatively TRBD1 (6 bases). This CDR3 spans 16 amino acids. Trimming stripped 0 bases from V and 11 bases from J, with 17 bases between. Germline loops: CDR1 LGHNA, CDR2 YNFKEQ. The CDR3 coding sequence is TGTGCCAGCAGCCAAGATGAGGCAGGGGAGAGTGCACCCCTCCACTTT. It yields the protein CASSQDEAGESAPLHF.